The T cell receptor beta chain under discussion was sequenced for a study of blood T cell repertoires in COVID-19. The assay was immunoSEQ multiplex PCR, and TCRdb's table has in-frame clones only and misses some. The profile shows 50,000 or so clones, less than 90% of them singletons. The CDR3 totals 13 residues. V shed 5 bases, J shed 4 bases, and the junction held 4 bases outside the gene matches. Looked up from germline, CDR1 is SQVTM and CDR2 is ANQGSEA. The sequenced material came from peripheral blood. The chain is built from TRBV29-1 and TRBJ2-2, with TRBD1 matching 7 bases. The TCR comes from a human donor in a cohort sampled during active COVID-19. The DNA for the CDR3 is TGCAGCGTTCGGGACAGTCCCACCGGGGAGCTGTTTTTT. As protein: CSVRDSPTGELFF.